These 21 T cell receptor beta chains originate from one sample sequenced in a study of blood T cell repertoires in COVID-19. The method was immunoSEQ multiplex PCR; TCRdb's version includes in-frame clones alone and lacks a portion of them. The sample holds fewer than 250,000 clones, around 86% seen once. The sequencing sample was made of PBMCs or T cells enriched from blood (not recorded which). These receptors originate from a man aged 30-40 years in a cohort exposed to, infected with or recovered from COVID-19 (not recorded which).

The rearrangement joins TRBV28 to TRBJ2-3, with 9 bases aligning to TRBD1. The CDR3 is 16 amino acids. Germline CDR1 and CDR2: MDHEN and SYDVKM. The V segment lost 4 bases and the J segment 2 bases; nucleotides outside the gene matches: 7. Written as DNA, the CDR3 is TGTGCCAGCAGTTCGTCCGGGACAGGGCTCACAGATACGCAGTATTTT. Translating gives CASSSSGTGLTDTQYF.

The V and J genes are TRBV27 and TRBJ2-1; no clear D gene. CDR1 and CDR2 (germline): MNHEY, SMNVEV (reference sequence). There are 15 residues in the CDR3. Trimming pared 3 bases from V and 2 bases from J, leaving 11 bases between. DNA for the CDR3: TGTGCCAGCAGTTTCGATAGACTCACCTACAATGAGCAGTTCTTC. Amino acids: CASSFDRLTYNEQFF.

This clone was seen a handful of times. This rearrangement joins TRBV6-4 to TRBJ2-3; TRBD1 matches at 9 bases. With V trimmed by 0 bases and J by 4 bases, 2 bases remained unmatched. The CDR3 covers 15 residues. In germline, CDR1 is MRHNA, CDR2 SNTAGT. As DNA, the CDR3 is TGTGCCAGCAGTGACTCGAGACAGGGGGCAGATACGCAGTATTTT. It specifies CASSDSRQGADTQYF.

The chain joins TRBV28 to TRBJ2-3, with D possibly matching TRBD2 (5 bases). This CDR3 contains 15 residues. V gave up 5 bases and J gave up 4 bases, with 16 bases separating them. Germline assignment: CDR1 MDHEN and CDR2 SYDVKM. CDR3 region: CASSPKSGFADTQYF. CDR3 in DNA: TGTGCCAGCAGTCCTAAGTCGGGGTTCGCAGATACGCAGTATTTT.

The chain has TRBV12-5 and TRBJ1-4, with 7 bases that match TRBD1. This CDR3 spans 14 amino acids. Looked up from germline, CDR1 is LGHNT and CDR2 is FRNRAP. V was pared by 3 bases and J by 7 bases, with 5 bases of the junction left unmatched. Here the CDR3 DNA reads TGTGCTAGTGGTTTAGGGCAGGGGGTTGAAAAACTGTTTTTT. It is translated as CASGLGQGVEKLFF.

This chain joins TRBV5-5 and TRBJ2-7; D is perhaps TRBD1 (5 bases). Deletions cut 0 bases from V and 0 bases from J, with 10 bases between. There are 15 residues in the CDR3. Germline CDR1 is SGHKS and CDR2 is YYEKEE (reference sequence). The CDR3 loop reads CASSLVGALSYEQYF. The DNA for the CDR3 is TGTGCCAGCAGCTTGGTAGGGGCACTCTCCTACGAGCAGTACTTC. Filled out from reference TRBV5-5 and TRBJ2-7, the complete variable domain reads DAGVTQSPTHLIKTRGQQVTLRCSPISGHKSVSWYQQVLGQGPQFIFQYYEKEERGRGNFPDRFSARQFPNYSSELNVNALLLGDSALYLCASSLVGALSYEQYFGPGTRLTVT.

The chain couples TRBV7-6 to TRBJ2-1; 11 bases agree with TRBD2. The germline gives CDR1 SGHVS, CDR2 FNYEAQ. J gave up 9 bases and V 8 bases, and 9 bases lay outside the gene matches. CDR3 length: 14 amino acids. DNA for the CDR3: TGTGCCAGCCCCGTAGCGGGAGGGCGAGGTGAGCAGTTCTTC. Its translation is CASPVAGGRGEQFF.

The V gene is TRBV21-1, the J gene TRBJ2-5; the D call TRBD2 from the table was never checked on the DNA. TRBV21-1 is classified as a pseudogene. The CDR3 spans 20 residues. CDR3 coding DNA: TGTGCCAGCAGCAAAGAAAAGGACCCTCGGACTAGCGGGAGGGAAGAGACCCAGTACTTC. Its protein is CASSKEKDPRTSGREETQYF.

V usage is TRBV19 and J usage is TRBJ2-3; no reliable D call. CDR1 and CDR2 from the germline V gene are LNHDA and SQIVND (reference sequence). V lost 6 bases and J lost 1, with 8 bases in between. CDR3 length: 13 residues. In nucleotides, the CDR3 is TGTGCCAGTAGAGTCCGGGGCACAGATACGCAGTATTTT. It specifies CASRVRGTDTQYF.

This sequence joins TRBV19 and TRBJ2-7, with 8 bases aligning to TRBD2. Germline V gives CDR1 LNHDA, CDR2 SQIVND (reference sequence). The CDR3 loop spans 14 amino acids. Germline trimming cut 1 base from V and 7 bases from J; bases unmatched to any gene: 6. The CDR3 DNA is TGTGCCAGTAGTATAGCGGGAGGGCCCGCGGAGCAGTACTTC. Protein: CASSIAGGPAEQYF.

The chain is built from TRBV14 and TRBJ2-5, with 8 bases aligning to TRBD2. CDR1 is SGHDN and CDR2 is FVKESK in the germline V gene. The V segment lost 0 bases and the J segment 4 bases; nucleotides outside the gene matches: 13. The CDR3 spans 18 residues. The CDR3 coding sequence is TGTGCCAGCAGCCAAGATAGGGCCACGCTAGCGGGTACAGAGACCCAGTACTTC. Protein product: CASSQDRATLAGTETQYF. Full variable domain (missing parts from reference TRBV14 and TRBJ2-5): EAGVTQFPSHSVIEKGQTVTLRCDPISGHDNLYWYRRVMGKEIKFLLHFVKESKQDESGMPNNRFLAERTGGTYSTLKVQPAELEDSGVYFCASSQDRATLAGTETQYFGPGTRLLVL.

This chain connects TRBV4-1 to TRBJ1-4; 9 bases are a match to TRBD1. Trimming cost V 0 bases and J 5 bases; bases outside gene matches: 7. The CDR3 covers 17 residues. Germline-derived CDR1 and CDR2 are MGHRA and YSYEKL. The CDR3 nucleotides read TGCGCCAGCAGCCAAGATAGGACAGGGGCCCTCAATGAAAAACTGTTTTTT. Its translation is CASSQDRTGALNEKLFF.

This chain connects TRBV6-2 or TRBV6-3 to TRBJ1-5, with D tentatively TRBD1 (5 bases). The CDR3 has 14 residues. Germline values: CDR1 MNHEY, CDR2 SVGEGT. V was clipped by 6 bases and J by 4 bases, with 13 bases between them. CDR3 bases: TGTGCCAGCAGCCCGGCGGGGCTGAATCAGCCCCAGCATTTT. It specifies CASSPAGLNQPQHF.

This clone was counted a single time. The V gene is TRBV27, the J gene TRBJ1-2; D perhaps matches TRBD1 (5 bases). CDR3 size: 14 residues. Germline V gene data show CDR1 as MNHEY and CDR2 as SMNVEV (reference sequence). Trimming cost V 3 bases and J 4 bases, with 12 bases left between them. For the CDR3, the DNA is TGTGCCAGCAGTTTGGCGGGGACGGGCTATGGCTACACCTTC. It is translated as CASSLAGTGYGYTF.

CDR3 in DNA: TGTGCCAGCAGTTTGACAGGGATGGATGGCTACACCTTC. Protein product: CASSLTGMDGYTF. The rearrangement links TRBV2 to TRBJ1-2; TRBD1 aligns across 7 bases. V gave up 5 bases and J gave up 6 bases; unmatched junction bases: 6. The germline V gene encodes CDR1 SNHLY and CDR2 FYNNEI. The CDR3 sequence is 13 residues long.

This rearrangement joins TRBV5-1 to TRBJ2-1, with TRBD1 identical over 10 bases. The CDR3 sequence is 16 residues long. V dropped 4 bases and J dropped 5; count of bases not matched to a gene: 9. Germline lookup yields CDR1 SGHRS and CDR2 YFSETQ. The CDR3, as DNA: TGCGCCAGCAGCCCAAATTCCGGGACAGGGGACAATGAGCAGTTCTTC. This codes for CASSPNSGTGDNEQFF.

The V and J genes are TRBV7-2 and TRBJ2-3, with TRBD1 identical over 7 bases. The trim removed 6 bases at V and 9 bases at J, leaving 18 bases unmatched. The CDR3 covers 16 residues. Germline-derived CDR1 and CDR2 are SGHTA and FQGNSA. CDR3 region: CASSSIWTGRVGTQYF. CDR3 in DNA: TGTGCCAGCAGTTCTATATGGACAGGACGGGTGGGCACGCAGTATTTT.

The V gene is TRBV9, the J gene TRBJ2-6; D is unclear. The ends were cut back, 4 bases at V and 2 bases at J, with 13 bases in the middle. Germline CDR1 is SGDLS and CDR2 is YYNGEE. The CDR3 covers 16 residues. Here the CDR3 reads CASSPTLGTGANVLTF. The CDR3 region has the DNA TGTGCCAGCAGCCCGACCCTAGGAACTGGGGCCAACGTCCTGACTTTC.

This sequence joins TRBV28 and TRBJ1-1; TRBD1 agrees at 7 bases. Losses at the gene ends were 8 bases for V and 4 bases for J; bases not matched to a gene: 4. This CDR3 region has 12 residues. Germline assignment: CDR1 MDHEN and CDR2 SYDVKM. The CDR3 DNA sequence: TGTGCCAGCCGGGACAGTGCCACTGAAGCTTTCTTT. This sequence encodes CASRDSATEAFF.

The chain carries TRBV29-1 and TRBJ1-3; D gene ambiguous. V dropped 4 bases and J dropped 1 base, with 14 bases sitting between them. This CDR3 comprises 15 residues. CDR1 is SQVTM, CDR2 ANQGSEA, per germline. CDR3 amino acids: CSVVVAQKSGNTIYF. DNA of the CDR3: TGCAGCGTTGTGGTAGCTCAGAAATCTGGAAACACCATATATTTT.

The rearrangement uses TRBV7-9 and TRBJ1-1; 9 positions agree with TRBD1. Germline lookup yields CDR1 SEHNR and CDR2 FQNEAQ (reference sequence). The CDR3 is 16 residues long. The junction had 11 bases not matched to a gene; V was cut back by 5 bases and J by 4 bases. This CDR3 reads CASSLRDRDLSTEAFF. CDR3 nucleotides: TGTGCCAGCAGCCTCCGGGACAGGGATTTGAGCACTGAAGCTTTCTTT.